The rows below give T cell receptor beta chains drawn from one sample of a study of shared clonotypes between healthy human individuals. Libraries were prepared by immunoSEQ multiplex PCR; TCRdb keeps only in-frame clonotypes and omits some of them. The sample yields under 550,000 clones, 90% to 96% seen once. Sequenced sample: naive CD4+ T cells sorted from blood. The receptors were sampled from a woman under 40 in good health. Each CDR3 is given with its conserved first and last residue. A D gene is named only where the DNA matches it firmly. Size is omitted from some rows. Given values are once, few, many or a class for expanded clones.

CDR3aa: CASRSYTGELFF
CDR3nt: TGTGCCAGCAGATCATACACCGGGGAGCTGTTTTTT
d_gene: NA
abundance: NA
j_gene: TRBJ2-2
v_gene: TRBV6-6

CDR3aa: CASSRAGTVDQPQHF
CDR3nt: TGCGCCAGCAGCCGAGCCGGGACAGTAGATCAGCCCCAGCATTTT
d_gene: TRBD1
abundance: NA
j_gene: TRBJ1-5
v_gene: TRBV4-1

CDR3aa: CASSPYTGQSIEAFF
CDR3nt: TGTGCCAGCTCACCTTACACGGGACAGAGTATTGAAGCTTTCTTT
d_gene: TRBD1
abundance: NA
j_gene: TRBJ1-1
v_gene: TRBV18

CDR3aa: CASSLNSQGGYGYTF
CDR3nt: TGTGCCAGCAGTTTAAACTCCCAGGGGGGGTATGGCTACACCTTC
d_gene: TRBD1
abundance: NA
j_gene: TRBJ1-2
v_gene: TRBV28

CDR3aa: CATRPGLYDNEQFF
CDR3nt: TGTGCCACCCGGCCCGGTTTATACGACAATGAGCAGTTCTTC
d_gene: NA
abundance: NA
j_gene: TRBJ2-1
v_gene: TRBV6-1

CDR3aa: CASSTLAEGQETQYF
CDR3nt: TGTGCCAGCTCGACACTAGCGGAAGGCCAAGAGACCCAGTACTTC
d_gene: TRBD2
abundance: NA
j_gene: TRBJ2-5
v_gene: TRBV11-2

CDR3aa: CASSTDRTGELFF
CDR3nt: TGTGCCAGCAGCACTGACAGAACCGGGGAGCTGTTTTTT
d_gene: NA
abundance: NA
j_gene: TRBJ2-2
v_gene: TRBV11-2

CDR3aa: CASSLGYILQGPYYGYTF
CDR3nt: TGTGCCAGCAGTTTAGGCTATATATTACAGGGGCCATACTATGGCTACACCTTC
d_gene: TRBD1
abundance: NA
j_gene: TRBJ1-2
v_gene: TRBV28

CDR3aa: CASSKVGTGELFF
CDR3nt: TGTGCCAGCAGCAAAGTCGGAACCGGGGAGCTGTTTTTT
d_gene: NA
abundance: NA
j_gene: TRBJ2-2
v_gene: TRBV11-3

CDR3aa: CASSLVTGGDGYTF
CDR3nt: TGTGCCAGCAGCTTGGTGACAGGGGGGGATGGCTACACCTTC
d_gene: TRBD1
abundance: once
j_gene: TRBJ1-2
v_gene: TRBV5-4

CDR3aa: CASSLGGQGSDTEAFF
CDR3nt: TGCGCCAGCAGCTTGGGCGGACAGGGAAGCGACACTGAAGCTTTCTTT
d_gene: TRBD1
abundance: once
j_gene: TRBJ1-1
v_gene: TRBV5-1

CDR3aa: CASGVPIIYEQYF
CDR3nt: TGTGCCAGCGGGGTCCCGATTATCTACGAGCAGTACTTC
d_gene: NA
abundance: NA
j_gene: TRBJ2-7
v_gene: TRBV28

CDR3aa: CASSGLHKKNYGYTF
CDR3nt: TGTGCCAGTTCCGGGCTCCACAAAAAGAACTATGGCTACACCTTC
d_gene: NA
abundance: NA
j_gene: TRBJ1-2
v_gene: TRBV19

CDR3aa: CASSLPGTGQETQYF
CDR3nt: TGTGCCAGTAGTCTACCCGGGACAGGGCAAGAGACCCAGTACTTC
d_gene: TRBD1
abundance: NA
j_gene: TRBJ2-5
v_gene: TRBV19

CDR3aa: CASSGVRVNSNQPQHF
CDR3nt: TGTGCCAGCAGTGGGGTCAGGGTCAATAGCAATCAGCCCCAGCATTTT
d_gene: NA
abundance: NA
j_gene: TRBJ1-5
v_gene: TRBV28